Listed here are 24 T cell receptor beta chains from one sample, sequenced in a study of blood T cells in healthy people across ages (dated by TCRdb to 2015 to 2017). The library was obtained by 5' RACE. Reads for this sample came from an Illumina HiSeq 2500. A second PCR of about 7 to 12 cycles was performed with a sample-barcoded 5' primer and a J-beta primer mix. Using fastp at Q25 and MiXCR, TCRdb reprocessed the public reads and kept productive beta chains. Under each unique CDR3 protein, matching rows form one entry showing the most common genes and DNA. The sample includes 850,000 to 950,000 distinct CDR3 sequences, with 29% observed a single time. The top ten clonotypes cover 17% of the sample. Sequences were obtained from blood. All receptors derive from a woman aged 80 or older in good health.

This clonotype was seen repeatedly, ten times or more. The chain joins TRBV7-9 to TRBJ1-4; D might be TRBD1 (5 bases). CDR1 and CDR2 from the germline V gene are SEHNR and FQNEAQ (reference sequence). CDR3 length: 15 amino acids. V lost 5 bases and J lost 7, with 17 bases in between. This CDR3 reads CASSLNGGFGEKLFF. The CDR3 DNA reads TGTGCCAGCAGCCTCAATGGGGGGTTTGGTGAAAAACTGTTTTTT. The variable domain in full, completed from reference TRBV7-9 and TRBJ1-4, reads DTGVSQNPRHKITKRGQNVTFRCDPISEHNRLYWYRQTLGQGPEFLTYFQNEAQLEKSRLLSDRFSAERPKGSFSTLEIQRTEQGDSAMYLCASSLNGGFGEKLFFGSGTQLSVL.

V gene TRBV3-1 combines with J gene TRBJ2-1, with D hard to call. The CDR3 has 15 amino acids. V dropped 4 bases and J dropped 1 base, with 11 bases sitting between them. Germline values: CDR1 LGHDT, CDR2 YNNKEL (reference sequence). The CDR3 DNA reads as TGTGCCAGCAGCCTCGCGTGGGGTTCCTACAATGAGCAGTTCTTC. As protein: CASSLAWGSYNEQFF.

This clonotype was seen ten or more times. The chain links TRBV5-6 to TRBJ2-3; D call uncertain. Trimming left V 3 bases short and J 10 bases short, with 12 bases between. This CDR3 comprises 12 residues. In germline, CDR1 is SGHDT, CDR2 YYEEEE. The CDR3 protein is CASSSLKYPQYF. In DNA, the CDR3 is TGTGCCAGCAGCTCGCTGAAGTATCCGCAGTATTTT.

This clonotype was counted at least ten times. V is TRBV7-6 and J is TRBJ2-3, with D possibly being TRBD2 (6 bases). V lost 5 bases and J 0 bases, leaving 15 bases between the germline ends. Germline CDR1 and CDR2: SGHVS and FNYEAQ. This CDR3 has 16 amino acids. The CDR3 loop reads CASSLRRDSSTDTQYF. In DNA, the CDR3 is TGTGCCAGCAGCCTGAGGAGGGACTCTAGCACAGATACGCAGTATTTT.

Points on this clonotype: This may arise from a read error, as a much more abundant clone is one base away. This chain uses TRBV7-2 with TRBJ2-5; D unresolved. V shed 1 base and J shed 9 bases, with 12 bases lying between them. The germline V gene has CDR1 SGHTA and CDR2 FQGNSA. The CDR3 contains 13 residues. Written as DNA, the CDR3 is TGTGCCAGCAGCTTAGTCGCCATCGAGCCCCAGTACTTC. This encodes CASSLVAIEPQYF.

In its sample, this clonotype was seen once. One junction end does not reproduce the germline sequence, and a read error may be involved. The chain employs TRBV13 and TRBJ2-3; 9 nucleotides line up with TRBD2. The germline CDR1 and CDR2 sequences are PRHDT and FYEKMQ (reference sequence). This CDR3 is 16 amino acids long. The CDR3 nucleotides read TGCGCCAGCAGTCTAGGGACTAGCTGGGTGGCAGATACGCAGTATTTT. Protein: CASSLGTSWVADTQYF.

A note on this clonotype: A much larger clone lies a single base off, so this may be a read error. This sequence joins TRBV25-1 and TRBJ2-1, with D possibly matching TRBD2 (6 bases). The CDR3 runs to 14 residues. Between the trimmed V and J ends, which lost 8 bases and 6 bases, there was a span of 17 bases. Germline CDR1 is MGHDK and CDR2 is SYGVNS. CDR3 DNA: TGTGCCAGCGGCGGGGCAGGGCCCTGCAATGAGCAGTTCTTC. Translation: CASGGAGPCNEQFF. Full variable domain (rest looked up from reference TRBV25-1 and TRBJ2-1): EADIYQTPRYLVIGTGKKITLECSQTMGHDKMYWYQQDPGMELHLIHYSYGVNSTEKGDLSSESTVSRIRTEHFPLTLESARPSHTSQYLCASGGAGPCNEQFFGPGTRLTVL.

V usage is TRBV2 and J usage is TRBJ2-3; 13 nucleotides line up with TRBD2. V lost 8 bases and J lost 7; bases outside the gene matches: 6. In germline, CDR1 is SNHLY, CDR2 FYNNEI. The CDR3 sequence is 14 residues long. CDR3 sequence (DNA): TGTGCCAGCTTGGGACTAGCGGGGCCTAATACGCAGTATTTT. This codes for CASLGLAGPNTQYF.

There are many counts of this clonotype. In DNA, the CDR3 is TGTGCCACCAGGGAGACTAGCGGGGCCTACAATGAGCAGTTCTTC. Translation gives CATRETSGAYNEQFF. The chain recombines TRBV15 with TRBJ2-1; TRBD2 agrees at 11 bases. The CDR3 is 15 amino acids. V was clipped by 6 bases and J by 2 bases; unmatched bases: 3. CDR1 is LNHNV, CDR2 YYDKDF, per germline (reference sequence).

This clonotype was detected ten times or more. The chain carries TRBV5-8 and TRBJ2-5; tentative D call: TRBD2 (6 bases). CDR3 length equals 15 residues. The germline CDR1 and CDR2 sequences are SGHTS and YDEGEE. V dropped 7 bases and J dropped 3 bases, with 19 bases sitting between them. Here the CDR3 DNA reads TGTGCCAGCCAAGGTGGAGGGTGGCGTAAAGAGACCCAGTACTTC. Translation: CASQGGGWRKETQYF.

This chain uses TRBV24-1 with TRBJ2-5; 7 nucleotides agree with TRBD1. V lost 3 bases to trimming and J lost 5 bases; unmatched junction nucleotides: 11. The CDR3 totals 16 residues. Germline lookup yields CDR1 KGHDR and CDR2 SFDVKD. CDR3 nucleotides: TGTGCCACCAGTGATCAGACAGGGAAGTACAGGGAGACCCAGTACTTC. Protein product: CATSDQTGKYRETQYF.

The chain uses TRBV20-1 and TRBJ1-4, with D tentatively TRBD1 (5 bases). This CDR3 spans 14 amino acids. V lost 6 bases and J lost 6, with 17 bases in between. The germline CDR1 and CDR2 sequences are DFQATT and SNEGSKA (reference sequence). CDR3 nucleotides: TGCAGTGCCCCCAGCAGAAGGGGAGATGAAAAACTGTTTTTT. This sequence encodes CSAPSRRGDEKLFF.

J is TRBJ2-7 and V is TRBV7-2; 13 bases align to TRBD2. The CDR3 covers 15 residues. Trimming took 7 bases from V and 4 from J; bases not matched to a gene: 7. Germline lookup yields CDR1 SGHTA and CDR2 FQGNSA. CDR3 sequence: CASTIWTSGSYEQYF. The CDR3 DNA reads as TGTGCCAGCACGATTTGGACTAGCGGGAGTTACGAGCAGTACTTC.

This clonotype has a handful of counts. V gene TRBV6-4 combines with J gene TRBJ1-1; D is possibly TRBD1 (5 bases). Germline V gene data show CDR1 as MRHNA and CDR2 as SNTAGT. The CDR3 spans 15 residues. The ends were cut back, 0 bases at V and 4 bases at J, with 12 bases in the middle. CDR3 protein: CASSDSRGVGTEAFF. CDR3 DNA sequence: TGTGCCAGCAGTGACTCAAGAGGGGTGGGCACTGAAGCTTTCTTT.

In this sample, this clonotype turned up a few times. V is TRBV25-1 and J is TRBJ1-5; no clear D. Between the trimmed V and J ends, which lost 3 bases and 0 bases, there was a span of 6 bases. This CDR3 has 14 residues. Germline CDR1 is MGHDK and CDR2 is SYGVNS. CDR3 coding DNA: TGTGCCAGCAGTGAGTCAATTAGCAATCAGCCCCAGCATTTT. Its translation: CASSESISNQPQHF.

A few counts support this clonotype. The chain links TRBV5-1 to TRBJ2-5; 7 bases map to TRBD1. V was pared by 7 bases and J by 5 bases, with 8 bases of the junction left unmatched. Germline lookup yields CDR1 SGHRS and CDR2 YFSETQ. The CDR3 runs 13 residues. CDR3 sequence (DNA): TGCGCCAGCCGGGACAGCGCCTCGGAGACCCAGTACTTC. It translates to CASRDSASETQYF.

This clonotype was recorded many times. The CDR3 nucleotides read TGCGCCAGCAGCTTTGGAGATTCCTACAATGAGCAGTTCTTC. The encoded protein is CASSFGDSYNEQFF. The gene calls are TRBV5-1 and TRBJ2-1; D ambiguous. Trimming cost V 2 bases and J 1 base, with 7 bases left between them. The germline V gene has CDR1 SGHRS and CDR2 YFSETQ. The CDR3 runs to 14 residues.

The table lists this clonotype with a few counts. The chain's CDR3 is CASSLVSSILNQPQHF. In DNA, the CDR3 is TGTGCCAGCAGCTTAGTAAGCAGTATCTTAAATCAGCCCCAGCATTTT. The chain couples TRBV7-8 to TRBJ1-5, with D uncertain. The V end lost 1 base, the J end lost 4 bases, and 14 bases lay between the germline ends. CDR1 SGHVS and CDR2 FQNEAQ come from the germline V gene. This CDR3 spans 16 amino acids.

This clonotype was found once. V and J are TRBV20-1 and TRBJ2-5; D gene unclear. V was trimmed by 4 bases and J by 2 bases, leaving 14 bases between them. Germline V lookup: CDR1 DFQATT, CDR2 SNEGSKA (reference sequence). This CDR3 is built from 14 residues. CDR3 residues: CSAKIPGQQETQYF. In nucleotides, the CDR3 is TGCAGTGCTAAAATACCGGGTCAGCAAGAGACCCAGTACTTC.

This clonotype was counted many times. V and J are TRBV5-5 and TRBJ2-7, with D perhaps being TRBD1 or TRBD2 (5 bases each). This CDR3 is built from 16 residues. The germline gives CDR1 SGHKS, CDR2 YYEKEE (reference sequence). Deletions cut 3 bases from V and 2 bases from J, with 18 bases between. The CDR3 sequence is CASSSQGRGFPYEQYF. CDR3 nucleotide sequence: TGTGCCAGCAGCTCCCAGGGACGAGGGTTTCCCTACGAGCAGTACTTC.

The V gene is TRBV7-2, the J gene TRBJ2-3; TRBD2 matches at 9 bases. Trimming at V came to 1 base and at J to 7 bases, leaving 9 bases not matched to a gene. The CDR3 runs 16 residues. Germline-derived CDR1 and CDR2 are SGHTA and FQGNSA. This CDR3 reads CASSLDLRGGGNTQYF. CDR3 nucleotides: TGTGCCAGCAGCTTAGATCTGCGGGGGGGCGGAAATACGCAGTATTTT.

This chain uses TRBV6-2 or TRBV6-3 with TRBJ1-5; 9 bases agree with TRBD1. CDR3 length equals 18 residues. Germline loops: CDR1 MNHEY, CDR2 SVGEGT. V shed 3 bases, J shed 1 base, and the junction held 10 bases outside the gene matches. The CDR3 here is CASSYPGQGIGSNQPQHF. The DNA of the CDR3 is TGTGCCAGCAGTTATCCGGGACAGGGAATTGGGAGCAATCAGCCCCAGCATTTT.

The rearrangement joins TRBV27 to TRBJ2-6; TRBD1 is a possible D gene (6 bases). The germline gives CDR1 MNHEY, CDR2 SMNVEV (reference sequence). The CDR3 totals 17 residues. The V gene lost 3 bases and the J gene lost 0 bases, with 12 bases spanning the gap. This CDR3 reads CASSLTGFHSGANVLTF. CDR3 nucleotides: TGTGCCAGCAGTTTGACAGGATTTCACTCTGGGGCCAACGTCCTGACTTTC.

This clonotype was seen many times. The chain recombines TRBV6-5 with TRBJ2-1; 10 bases line up with TRBD2. From germline, CDR1 is MNHEY and CDR2 SVGAGI. The CDR3 runs 16 residues. V lost 0 bases to trimming and J lost 9 bases; unmatched junction nucleotides: 8. Here the CDR3 DNA reads TGTGCCAGCAGTTACTCTCAGCGGGGGGGCCGGGGTGAGCAGTTCTTC. It yields the protein CASSYSQRGGRGEQFF.